One and the same sample provided the 26 T cell receptor beta chains below, sequenced in a study of blood T cell repertoires in COVID-19. The method was immunoSEQ multiplex PCR; TCRdb's version includes in-frame clones alone and lacks a portion of them. The data contain about 300,000 clones, around 84% of them singletons. Sequenced material: PBMCs or T cells enriched from blood (not recorded which). These receptors originate from a woman aged 45 to 65 who had recovered from COVID-19.

The chain employs TRBV28 and TRBJ1-3; possible D gene TRBD1, 5 bases. Germline V gene data show CDR1 as MDHEN and CDR2 as SYDVKM. V lost 6 bases, J lost 0 bases, and 12 bases lay in between. This CDR3 region has 15 residues. Written as DNA, the CDR3 is TGTGCCAGCAGGACCTCAGGGAACTCTGGAAACACCATATATTTT. It yields the protein CASRTSGNSGNTIYF. The full variable domain, rest sourced from reference TRBV28 and TRBJ1-3, is DVKVTQSSRYLVKRTGEKVFLECVQDMDHENMFWYRQDPGLGLRLIYFSYDVKMKEKGDIPEGYSVSREKKERFSLILESASTNQTSMYLCASRTSGNSGNTIYFGEGSWLTVV.

The rearrangement uses TRBV5-1 and TRBJ1-1; D remains unclear. Germline CDR1 is SGHRS and CDR2 is YFSETQ. The CDR3 length is 13 residues. V shed 5 bases and J shed 0 bases, with 8 bases lying between them. The CDR3 spells CASSSTVNTEAFF. The DNA for the CDR3 is TGCGCCAGCAGTTCTACAGTGAACACTGAAGCTTTCTTT.

The rearrangement joins TRBV5-1 to TRBJ1-1; 9 nucleotides align to TRBD1. Trimming took 2 bases from V and 6 from J; bases not matched to a gene: 8. The CDR3 is 15 residues long. Germline V lookup: CDR1 SGHRS, CDR2 YFSETQ. CDR3: CASSFTGGSVAEAFF. The CDR3 region has the DNA TGCGCCAGCAGCTTTACAGGGGGCTCTGTTGCTGAAGCTTTCTTT.

The V gene is TRBV5-1, the J gene TRBJ2-1; 8 bases map to TRBD1. This CDR3 region has 14 residues. V was pared by 4 bases and J by 4 bases, with 4 bases of the junction left unmatched. Germline-derived CDR1 and CDR2 are SGHRS and YFSETQ. CDR3 nucleotide sequence: TGCGCCAGCAGCGCGGGACAGGAGTACAATGAGCAGTTCTTC. Its translation is CASSAGQEYNEQFF.

The chain uses TRBV30 and TRBJ1-4; a weak D match, TRBD1 (5 bases). V lost 2 bases, J lost 4 bases, and 20 bases lay in between. The CDR3 is 17 residues long. Germline lookup yields CDR1 GTSNPN and CDR2 SVGIG (reference sequence). The chain's CDR3 is CAWSYIRLDRFNEKLFF. In nucleotides, the CDR3 is TGTGCCTGGAGTTACATACGGCTTGACAGATTTAATGAAAAACTGTTTTTT.

This chain connects TRBV11-3 to TRBJ2-7; 8 nucleotides match TRBD1. The germline CDR1 and CDR2 sequences are SGHNT and YENEEA. The CDR3 length is 15 residues. Trimming at V came to 5 bases and at J to 2 bases, leaving 8 bases not matched to a gene. The CDR3 loop is CASSQGQVGTYEQYF. As DNA, the CDR3 is TGTGCCAGCAGCCAGGGACAGGTGGGGACCTACGAGCAGTACTTC.

The genes are TRBV7-2 and TRBJ1-4; 11 nucleotides match TRBD1. Germline CDR1 is SGHTA and CDR2 is FQGNSA. The CDR3 covers 16 residues. V lost 2 bases, J lost 8 bases, and 7 bases stayed unmatched. The CDR3 DNA reads as TGTGCCAGCAGCTTATACGGACAGGGGGCGGGAGAAAAACTGTTTTTT. This gives the protein CASSLYGQGAGEKLFF. The full variable domain, with the rest looked up from reference TRBV7-2 and TRBJ1-4, is GAGVSQSPSNKVTEKGKDVELRCDPISGHTALYWYRQSLGQGLEFLIYFQGNSAPDKSGLPSDRFSAERTGGSVSTLTIQRTQQEDSAVYLCASSLYGQGAGEKLFFGSGTQLSVL.

The chain employs TRBV2 and TRBJ1-2, with 12 bases lining up with TRBD1. V was clipped by 6 bases and J by 4 bases; unmatched bases: 9. The CDR3 is 16 amino acids. Germline CDR1 SNHLY, CDR2 FYNNEI. CDR3 bases: TGTGCCAGCAGCAAAGGGACAGGGGGCACTCTCTATGGCTACACCTTC. It is translated as CASSKGTGGTLYGYTF.

The chain links TRBV19 to TRBJ1-2, with D maybe TRBD1 (6 bases). V gave up 4 bases and J gave up 6 bases, with 18 bases separating them. The CDR3 is 15 residues long. Germline V gene sequence: CDR1 LNHDA, CDR2 SQIVND (reference sequence). This CDR3 is CASSTTGTRSHGYTF. CDR3 sequence (DNA): TGTGCCAGTAGTACAACAGGGACCAGGTCACATGGCTACACCTTC.

The chain is built from TRBV3-1 (or the pseudogene TRBV3-2) and TRBJ1-2; D is unresolved. Germline V gives CDR1 LGHDT, CDR2 YNNKEL (reference sequence). This CDR3 contains 13 residues. Trimming took off 3 bases at V and 8 bases at J, with 13 bases between the two ends. Here the CDR3 DNA reads TGTGCCAGCAGCCAGGGCAGGCAGCAAGGCTACACCTTC. Translating gives CASSQGRQQGYTF.

This clone showed up just once. The rearrangement uses TRBV11-2 and TRBJ2-3; D is possibly TRBD2 (7 bases). The CDR3 has 16 residues. The germline V gene has CDR1 SGHAT and CDR2 FQNNGV. The V end lost 0 bases, the J end lost 6 bases, and 16 bases lay between the germline ends. CDR3 residues: CASSLDQGWGGDTQYF. Here the CDR3 DNA reads TGTGCCAGCAGCTTAGATCAGGGGTGGGGAGGGGATACGCAGTATTTT.

V gene TRBV7-9 combines with J gene TRBJ2-7, with 9 bases lining up with TRBD1. Germline V gene data show CDR1 as SEHNR and CDR2 as FQNEAQ (reference sequence). V lost 6 bases and J lost 5; bases outside the gene matches: 14. This CDR3 spans 16 amino acids. CDR3: CASSLTGTGYVDEQYF. The CDR3 DNA reads TGTGCCAGCAGTCTTACCGGGACAGGGTATGTCGACGAGCAGTACTTC.

The rearrangement joins TRBV7-6 to TRBJ1-4, with D perhaps TRBD1 (5 bases). Trimming pared 5 bases from V and 5 bases from J, leaving 9 bases between. Germline CDR1 and CDR2: SGHVS and FNYEAQ. The CDR3 totals 13 residues. Here the CDR3 reads CASSLGGNEKLFF. The CDR3 DNA is TGTGCCAGCAGCCTGGGGGGGAATGAAAAACTGTTTTTT. The full variable domain, its missing parts supplied by reference TRBV7-6 and TRBJ1-4, is GAGVSQSPRYKVTKRGQDVALRCDPISGHVSLYWYRQALGQGPEFLTYFNYEAQQDKSGLPNDRFSAERPEGSISTLTIQRTEQRDSAMYRCASSLGGNEKLFFGSGTQLSVL.

The chain has TRBV27 and TRBJ1-4; tentative D call: TRBD1 (6 bases). CDR1 and CDR2 (germline): MNHEY, SMNVEV (reference sequence). The ends were cut back, 6 bases at V and 4 bases at J, with 15 bases in the middle. The CDR3 consists of 15 residues. This CDR3 is CASSQSRGGNEKLFF. CDR3 sequence (DNA): TGTGCCAGCAGCCAGTCCCGAGGGGGTAATGAAAAACTGTTTTTT.

The chain links TRBV28 to TRBJ1-2, with D possibly matching TRBD1 (5 bases). The CDR3 has 15 amino acids. Trimming removed 2 bases at V and 3 bases at J, with 13 bases between. In germline, CDR1 is MDHEN, CDR2 SYDVKM. The CDR3 protein is CASSLPPGGDYGYTF. In DNA form, the CDR3 reads TGTGCCAGCAGTTTACCCCCCGGAGGGGACTATGGCTACACCTTC.

The gene calls are TRBV27 and TRBJ1-4, with D unresolved. The CDR3 runs 15 residues. Germline V gives CDR1 MNHEY, CDR2 SMNVEV (reference sequence). Trimming pared 5 bases from V and 0 bases from J, leaving 10 bases between. The chain's CDR3 is CASSAGYATNEKLFF. The CDR3 DNA reads as TGTGCCAGCAGTGCAGGCTATGCAACTAATGAAAAACTGTTTTTT. Full variable domain (outside the CDR3, taken from reference TRBV27 and TRBJ1-4): EAQVTQNPRYLITVTGKKLTVTCSQNMNHEYMSWYRQDPGLGLRQIYYSMNVEVTDKGDVPEGYKVSRKEKRNFPLILESPSPNQTSLYFCASSAGYATNEKLFFGSGTQLSVL.

This clone has only a few counts. The chain carries TRBV19 and TRBJ1-2; no firm D call. The CDR3 spans 13 residues. The germline gives CDR1 LNHDA, CDR2 SQIVND (reference sequence). With 5 bases removed from V and 7 bases from J, the gap between germline ends came to 14 bases. In nucleotides, the CDR3 is TGTGCCAGTAGTGCCGCGAGGGAGGGTGGCTACACCTTC. Translating gives CASSAAREGGYTF.

The J gene is TRBJ2-7, the V gene TRBV27; D may be TRBD1 (6 bases). The CDR3 is 15 amino acids. Trimming shortened V by 5 bases and J by 5 bases, and 19 bases separated the two germline ends. Germline V lookup: CDR1 MNHEY, CDR2 SMNVEV (reference sequence). The CDR3 DNA follows: TGTGCCAGCAGTCCGACCGCGCCCTCAGGGGACGAGCAGTACTTC. It codes for CASSPTAPSGDEQYF.

The rearrangement uses TRBV4-3 and TRBJ1-1; 11 bases are shared with TRBD1. The CDR3 has 18 residues. From germline, CDR1 is LGHNA and CDR2 YSLEER. The trim removed 1 base at V and 4 bases at J, leaving 11 bases unmatched. The CDR3 protein is CASSQGLRDRGTSTEAFF. Written as DNA, the CDR3 is TGCGCCAGCAGCCAAGGACTCCGGGACAGGGGGACCAGCACTGAAGCTTTCTTT.

V gene TRBV7-2 combines with J gene TRBJ1-1; the D is unclear. CDR1 SGHTA and CDR2 FQGNSA come from the germline V gene. V was pared by 4 bases and J by 0 bases, with 9 bases between. The CDR3 is made up of 14 amino acids. The CDR3 region has the DNA TGTGCCAGCAGCTCCGCGGGTATGAACACTGAAGCTTTCTTT. Residues: CASSSAGMNTEAFF.

In regard to this clone: At the DNA level, this CDR3 is encoded by other sequences in the same sample as well. The chain recombines TRBV7-6 with TRBJ2-7; TRBD1 matches at 10 bases. Germline CDR1 and CDR2: SGHVS and FNYEAQ. V lost 6 bases, J lost 3 bases, and 5 bases stayed unmatched. CDR3 length: 14 amino acids. The CDR3 nucleotides read TGTGCCAGCAGTCCAAGGACAGGGGGCTACGAGCAGTACTTC. Translated: CASSPRTGGYEQYF. Using reference TRBV7-6 and TRBJ2-7 for the parts outside the CDR3, the full variable domain is GAGVSQSPRYKVTKRGQDVALRCDPISGHVSLYWYRQALGQGPEFLTYFNYEAQQDKSGLPNDRFSAERPEGSISTLTIQRTEQRDSAMYRCASSPRTGGYEQYFGPGTRLTVT.

V and J are TRBV7-2 and TRBJ2-7; TRBD2 agrees at 7 bases. The CDR3 loop spans 14 amino acids. V shed 2 bases and J 5 bases; nucleotides not matched to a gene: 6. Germline V CDR1 and CDR2: SGHTA, FQGNSA. CDR3 amino acids: CASSLSGRAHEQYF. The DNA of the CDR3 is TGTGCCAGCAGCTTATCAGGGAGGGCCCACGAGCAGTACTTC.

The rearrangement joins TRBV11-3 to TRBJ2-3; possible D gene TRBD2, 6 bases. The V and J ends lost 5 bases and 4 bases respectively, with 13 bases between them. Germline CDR1 is SGHNT and CDR2 is YENEEA. The length of the CDR3 is 14 residues. Here the CDR3 DNA reads TGTGCCAGCAGCGGGGGGAGATCAGCAGATACGCAGTATTTT. Translating it yields CASSGGRSADTQYF.

This chain links TRBV9 with TRBJ1-5, with 7 bases matching TRBD1. V trimming: 3 bases; J trimming: 2 bases; junction bases outside the gene matches: 2. The germline CDR1 and CDR2 sequences are SGDLS and YYNGEE. The CDR3 totals 14 residues. The CDR3 DNA is TGTGCCAGCAGCGGAACAGGGGGCAATCAGCCCCAGCATTTT. It translates to CASSGTGGNQPQHF.

The chain has TRBV11-2 and TRBJ2-1, with 7 bases identical to TRBD2. With V trimmed by 3 bases and J by 2 bases, 13 bases remained unmatched. The CDR3 sequence is 18 residues long. Germline assignment: CDR1 SGHAT and CDR2 FQNNGV. Here the CDR3 DNA reads TGTGCCAGCAGCTTTTCCACGGGGGGACCGTCAACCTACAATGAGCAGTTCTTC. Its protein is CASSFSTGGPSTYNEQFF.

The chain has TRBV11-2 and TRBJ1-5; TRBD1 might be the D (5 bases). CDR3 length: 14 amino acids. V lost 5 bases and J 5 bases, leaving 13 bases between the germline ends. Germline V gene sequence: CDR1 SGHAT, CDR2 FQNNGV. CDR3 in amino acids: CASSKQASDQPQHF. CDR3 bases: TGTGCCAGCAGCAAACAGGCCTCGGATCAGCCCCAGCATTTT. The full variable domain, with the rest looked up from reference TRBV11-2 and TRBJ1-5, is EAGVAQSPRYKIIEKRQSVAFWCNPISGHATLYWYQQILGQGPKLLIQFQNNGVVDDSQLPKDRFSAERLKGVDSTLKIQPAKLEDSAVYLCASSKQASDQPQHFGDGTRLSIL.